The source of this T cell receptor beta chain is a study of T cell responses to AZD1222 COVID-19 vaccine. CDR1 MNHEY and CDR2 SVGAGI come from the germline V gene. The CDR3 runs to 15 residues. The V end was cut by 4 bases, the J end by 5 bases, with 17 bases between. Profiling relied on immunoSEQ multiplex PCR, and the TCRdb table lists in-frame clones only, not all of them. Here the sample spans 200,000 or so clones, about 90% being singletons. The clonotype was recovered from an adult in good health. This chain uses TRBV6-5 with TRBJ1-2; D is ambiguous. The sequences come from peripheral blood, collected on day 0 of MenACWY control vaccination. CDR3 loop: CASSWSTMDGYGYTF. Written as DNA, the CDR3 is TGTGCCAGCAGTTGGTCGACCATGGACGGATATGGCTACACCTTC.